The 9 T cell receptor beta chains presented below share a single source sample, sequenced in a study of T cells after yellow fever vaccination. MiXCR, run by TCRdb on the 5' RACE reads, gives a single entry per CDR3 protein. The top ten clones hold roughly 23% of a sample with 30,000 to 35,000 distinct CDR3 sequences, 6% to 8.5% of them seen once. The sample was PBMCs, either bulk or a sorted T-cell subset (CD4+, CD8+, memory, or dextramer-sorted; not recorded which), taken on the day of the first yellow fever vaccination. These TCRs come from a man aged 18 to 30 who received the YFV17D yellow fever vaccine.

Many counts were recorded for this clonotype. The chain joins TRBV5-1 to TRBJ2-3; possible D gene TRBD1, 6 bases. Germline V gene lookup returns CDR1 SGHRS and CDR2 YFSETQ. The CDR3 consists of 14 residues. With 4 bases removed from V and 6 bases from J, the gap between germline ends came to 15 bases. CDR3 sequence (DNA): TGCGCCAGCAGCCTGTGGGGGCCAGGGGATACGCAGTATTTT. It specifies CASSLWGPGDTQYF.

This clonotype qualifies as medium-sized (0.01 to 0.1%). The V gene is TRBV2, the J gene TRBJ2-2, with D perhaps TRBD1 (7 bases). The CDR3 is 17 residues long. CDR1 is SNHLY and CDR2 is FYNNEI in the germline V gene. Trimming took 8 bases from V and 3 from J, leaving 22 bases between them. The CDR3 region is CASLSMGQGGYTGELFF. CDR3 DNA: TGTGCCAGCCTATCAATGGGGCAGGGGGGATACACCGGGGAGCTGTTTTTT.

A few counts support this clonotype. The J gene is TRBJ2-3, the V gene TRBV2; D is perhaps TRBD1 (5 bases). V was trimmed by 5 bases and J by 1 base, leaving 13 bases between them. The CDR3 consists of 15 residues. Looked up from germline, CDR1 is SNHLY and CDR2 is FYNNEI. Here the CDR3 DNA reads TGTGCCAGCAGTTCACGACAGTGGGGCACAGATACGCAGTATTTT. Its protein product is CASSSRQWGTDTQYF.

This clonotype was detected ten times or more. The chain carries TRBV7-2 and TRBJ2-7, with 8 nucleotides matching TRBD2. Germline CDR1 SGHTA, CDR2 FQGNSA. V shed 6 bases, J shed 0 bases, and the junction held 1 base outside the gene matches. CDR3 length: 13 amino acids. CDR3 loop: CASRGTSSYEQYF. The CDR3 bases are TGTGCCAGCAGGGGGACTAGCTCCTACGAGCAGTACTTC.

This clonotype has a count of ten or more. The genes are TRBV5-1 and TRBJ1-2, with unresolved D. Germline CDR1 reads SGHRS; CDR2 reads YFSETQ. V was trimmed by 4 bases and J by 4 bases, leaving 23 bases between them. There are 17 residues in the CDR3. The CDR3 DNA follows: TGCGCCAGCAGCGCCGACCCGACCTCCGGGTTAAGCTATGGCTACACCTTC. It is translated as CASSADPTSGLSYGYTF.

This clonotype has at least ten counts. The chain couples TRBV7-9 to TRBJ2-5, with 14 bases lining up with TRBD2. Germline V gives CDR1 SEHNR, CDR2 FQNEAQ (reference sequence). The CDR3 covers 18 residues. Trimming took 4 bases from V and 5 from J; bases not matched to a gene: 12. For the CDR3, the DNA is TGTGCCAGCAGCTCCCCTGGGACTAGCGGGGGCATGGGGGAGACCCAGTACTTC. Residues: CASSSPGTSGGMGETQYF.

This clonotype was counted only a few times. The CDR3 here is CAISEGPLAGDPDTQYF. The DNA for the CDR3 is TGTGCCATCAGTGAGGGGCCCCTAGCGGGGGACCCAGATACGCAGTATTTT. The gene calls are TRBV10-3 and TRBJ2-3, with TRBD2 identical over 10 bases. Germline CDR1 and CDR2: ENHRY and SYGVKD. The CDR3 is made up of 17 amino acids. V was pared by 2 bases and J by 4 bases, with 9 bases of the junction left unmatched.

This clonotype was seen many times. The J gene is TRBJ2-3, the V gene TRBV29-1; 7 bases match TRBD2. CDR1 SQVTM and CDR2 ANQGSEA come from the germline V gene. V lost 6 bases to trimming and J lost 10 bases; unmatched junction nucleotides: 4. CDR3 size: 10 residues. As DNA, the CDR3 is TGCAGCGTGGGGGGGTCCGCGCAGTATTTT. Protein sequence: CSVGGSAQYF.

This clonotype was seen a few times. CDR3 sequence (DNA): TGTGCCTATGGGCCATCGAACACCGGGGAGCTGTTTTTT. Encoded protein: CAYGPSNTGELFF. This rearrangement joins TRBV6-2 or TRBV6-3 to TRBJ2-2; the D is unclear. Trimming shortened V by 11 bases and J by 0 bases, and 10 bases separated the two germline ends. CDR1 and CDR2 from the germline V gene are MNHEY and SVGEGT. The CDR3 loop spans 13 amino acids.